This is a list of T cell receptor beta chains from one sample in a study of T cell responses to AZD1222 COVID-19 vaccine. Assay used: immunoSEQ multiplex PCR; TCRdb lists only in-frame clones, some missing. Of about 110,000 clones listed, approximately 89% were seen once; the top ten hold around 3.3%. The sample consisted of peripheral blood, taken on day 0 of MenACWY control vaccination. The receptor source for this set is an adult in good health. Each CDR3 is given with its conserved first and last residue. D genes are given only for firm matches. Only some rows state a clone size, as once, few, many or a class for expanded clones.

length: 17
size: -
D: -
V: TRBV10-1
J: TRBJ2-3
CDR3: CASSPRGGHSSTDTQYF
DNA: TGCGCCAGCAGTCCGAGAGGGGGACATTCTAGCACAGATACGCAGTATTTT

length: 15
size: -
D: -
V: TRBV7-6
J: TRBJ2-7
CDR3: CASSLEAVGTYEQYF
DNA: TGTGCCAGCAGCTTAGAGGCAGTGGGAACCTACGAGCAGTACTTC

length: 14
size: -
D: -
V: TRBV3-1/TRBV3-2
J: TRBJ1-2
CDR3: CASHSSGLGYGYTF
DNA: TGTGCCAGCCATAGCAGCGGGTTGGGCTATGGCTACACCTTC

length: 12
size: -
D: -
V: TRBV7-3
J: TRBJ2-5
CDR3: CASAPRLETQYF
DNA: TGTGCCAGCGCCCCCCGGTTGGAGACCCAGTACTTC

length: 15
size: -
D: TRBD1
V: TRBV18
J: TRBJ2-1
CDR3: CASSLRGLTYNEQFF
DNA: TGTGCCAGCTCACTCAGGGGGCTAACCTACAATGAGCAGTTCTTC

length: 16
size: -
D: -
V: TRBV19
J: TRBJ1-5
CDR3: CATKSHAQGGNQPQHF
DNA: TGTGCCACAAAATCTCATGCCCAGGGCGGCAATCAGCCCCAGCATTTT

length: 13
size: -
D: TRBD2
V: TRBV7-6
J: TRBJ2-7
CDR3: CASSGLAGNEQYF
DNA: TGTGCCAGCAGCGGACTAGCGGGGAACGAGCAGTACTTC

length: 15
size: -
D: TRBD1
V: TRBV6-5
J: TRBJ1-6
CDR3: CASRPPDRGDSPLHF
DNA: TGTGCCAGCAGACCGCCGGACAGGGGAGACTCACCCCTCCACTTT

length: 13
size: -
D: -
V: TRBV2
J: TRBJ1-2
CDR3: CASSGQANYGYTF
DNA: TGTGCCAGCAGTGGACAGGCTAACTATGGCTACACCTTC

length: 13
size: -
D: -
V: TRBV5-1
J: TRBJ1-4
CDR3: CASSLEANEKLFF
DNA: TGCGCCAGCAGCTTGGAAGCTAATGAAAAACTGTTTTTT

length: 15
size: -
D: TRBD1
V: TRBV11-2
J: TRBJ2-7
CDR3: CASSFGQGFSYEQYF
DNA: TGTGCCAGCAGCTTCGGACAGGGGTTCTCCTACGAGCAGTACTTC

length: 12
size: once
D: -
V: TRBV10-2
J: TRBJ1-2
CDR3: CASLGDVYGYTF
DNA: TGCGCCAGCCTGGGAGACGTATATGGCTACACCTTC

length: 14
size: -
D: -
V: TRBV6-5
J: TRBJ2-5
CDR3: CASSSRLGRETQYF
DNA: TGTGCCAGCAGTTCCCGTTTGGGGAGGGAGACCCAGTACTTC

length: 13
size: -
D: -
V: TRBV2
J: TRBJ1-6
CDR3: CASRGLGNSPLHF
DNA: TGTGCCAGCAGGGGACTGGGCAATTCACCCCTCCACTTT

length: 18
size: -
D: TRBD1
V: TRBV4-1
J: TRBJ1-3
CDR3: CASSQSNRGLEPGNTIYF
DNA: TGCGCCAGCAGCCAATCCAACAGGGGACTTGAGCCCGGAAACACCATATATTTT

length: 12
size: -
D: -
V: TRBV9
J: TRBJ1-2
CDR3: CASSVEDRGYTF
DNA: TGTGCCAGCAGCGTAGAGGATAGGGGCTACACCTTC

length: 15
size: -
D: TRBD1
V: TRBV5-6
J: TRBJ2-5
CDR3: CASSGGTGLGETQYF
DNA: TGTGCCAGCAGCGGAGGGACAGGGTTGGGAGAGACCCAGTACTTC

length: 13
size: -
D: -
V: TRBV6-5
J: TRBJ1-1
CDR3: CASSYSRNTEAFF
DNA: TGTGCCAGCAGTTATTCCCGCAACACTGAAGCTTTCTTT

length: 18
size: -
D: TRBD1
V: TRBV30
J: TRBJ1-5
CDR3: CAWRGRGQGGGSNQPQHF
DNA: TGTGCCTGGAGGGGAAGGGGACAGGGGGGCGGTAGCAATCAGCCCCAGCATTTT

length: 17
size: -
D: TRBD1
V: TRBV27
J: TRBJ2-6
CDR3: CASSLGQGVPGANVLTF
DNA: TGTGCCAGCAGTTTGGGGCAGGGGGTGCCTGGGGCCAACGTCCTGACTTTC

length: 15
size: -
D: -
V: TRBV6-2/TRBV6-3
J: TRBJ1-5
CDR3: CASSNPTEVYQPQHF
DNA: TGTGCCAGCAGCAACCCCACAGAAGTATATCAGCCCCAGCATTTT

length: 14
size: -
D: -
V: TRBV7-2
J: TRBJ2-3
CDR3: CASSLAASTDTQYF
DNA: TGTGCCAGCAGCTTAGCCGCCAGCACAGATACGCAGTATTTT

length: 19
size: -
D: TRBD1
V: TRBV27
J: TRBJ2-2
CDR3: CASSLRTGQILRNTGELFF
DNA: TGTGCCAGCAGTTTAAGGACAGGGCAAATTTTAAGGAACACCGGGGAGCTGTTTTTT

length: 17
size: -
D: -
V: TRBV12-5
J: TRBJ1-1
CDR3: CASGLALGEGVNTEAFF
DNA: TGTGCTAGTGGTTTGGCCCTAGGGGAGGGGGTGAACACTGAAGCTTTCTTT

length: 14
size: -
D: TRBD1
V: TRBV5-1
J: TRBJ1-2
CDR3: CASSPGQGASGYTF
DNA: TGCGCCAGCAGCCCGGGACAGGGGGCGTCTGGCTACACCTTC

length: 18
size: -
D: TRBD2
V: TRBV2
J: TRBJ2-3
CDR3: CASRAPGTSGGEWDTQYF
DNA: TGTGCCAGCAGAGCACCCGGGACTAGCGGGGGTGAGTGGGATACGCAGTATTTT

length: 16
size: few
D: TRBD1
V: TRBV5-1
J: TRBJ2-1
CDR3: CASSGEGQGYSNEQFF
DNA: TGCGCCAGCAGCGGGGAGGGACAGGGGTATAGTAATGAGCAGTTCTTC

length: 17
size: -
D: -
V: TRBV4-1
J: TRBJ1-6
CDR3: CASSQAEGSTHNSPLHF
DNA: TGCGCCAGCAGCCAAGCCGAGGGGTCAACCCATAATTCACCCCTCCACTTT

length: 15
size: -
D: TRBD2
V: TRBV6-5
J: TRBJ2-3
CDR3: CASSYDGGELYTQYF
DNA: TGTGCCAGCAGTTACGACGGGGGGGAACTATATACGCAGTATTTT

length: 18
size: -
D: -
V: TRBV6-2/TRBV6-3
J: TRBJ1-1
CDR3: CASSYSSASTTMNTEAFF
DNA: TGTGCCAGCAGTTACTCTTCCGCAAGTACCACGATGAACACTGAAGCTTTCTTT

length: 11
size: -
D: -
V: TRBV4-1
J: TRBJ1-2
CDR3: CASSQAGGYTF
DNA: TGCGCCAGCAGCCAAGCAGGGGGCTACACCTTC

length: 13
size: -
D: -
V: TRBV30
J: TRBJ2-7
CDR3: CAWNLQGRDEQYF
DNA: TGTGCCTGGAACCTACAGGGAAGGGACGAGCAGTACTTC

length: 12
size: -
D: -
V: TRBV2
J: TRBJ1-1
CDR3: CASSARTTEAFF
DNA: TGTGCCAGCAGTGCCCGGACTACTGAAGCTTTCTTT

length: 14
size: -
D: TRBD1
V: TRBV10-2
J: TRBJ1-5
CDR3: CASSKGAGNQPQHF
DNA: TGCGCCAGCAGTAAGGGGGCTGGGAATCAGCCCCAGCATTTT

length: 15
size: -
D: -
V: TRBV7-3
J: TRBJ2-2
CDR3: CASSPPGSNTGELFF
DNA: TGTGCCAGCAGCCCGCCCGGCTCCAACACCGGGGAGCTGTTTTTT

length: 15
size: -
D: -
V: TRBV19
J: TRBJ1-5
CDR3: CASSPRQNSNQPQHF
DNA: TGTGCCAGTAGTCCACGACAGAATAGCAATCAGCCCCAGCATTTT

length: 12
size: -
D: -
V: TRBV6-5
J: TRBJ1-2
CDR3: CASKTGWDGYTF
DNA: TGTGCCAGCAAAACAGGGTGGGATGGCTACACCTTC

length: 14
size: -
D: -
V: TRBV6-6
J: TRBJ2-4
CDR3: CASSYSTGQNIQYF
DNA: TGTGCCAGCAGTTACTCGACAGGCCAAAACATTCAGTACTTC

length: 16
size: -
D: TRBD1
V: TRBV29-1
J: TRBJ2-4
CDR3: CSVKQGIPYIKNIQYF
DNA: TGCAGCGTTAAACAGGGGATCCCGTACATCAAAAACATTCAGTACTTC

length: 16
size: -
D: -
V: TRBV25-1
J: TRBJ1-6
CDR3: CASSRGRGVGNSPLHF
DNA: TGTGCCAGCAGCCGGGGTAGGGGGGTAGGGAATTCACCCCTCCACTTT

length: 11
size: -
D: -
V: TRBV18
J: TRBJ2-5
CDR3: CASSSEKTQYF
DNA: TGTGCCAGCTCATCGGAGAAGACCCAGTACTTC

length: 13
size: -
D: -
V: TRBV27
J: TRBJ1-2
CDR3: CASSQNRVKGYTF
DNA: TGTGCCAGCAGTCAGAACAGGGTGAAGGGCTACACCTTC

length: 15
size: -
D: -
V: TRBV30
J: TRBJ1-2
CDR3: CAWSSAGGSNYGYTF
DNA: TGTGCCTGGAGTTCCGCGGGGGGATCTAACTATGGCTACACCTTC

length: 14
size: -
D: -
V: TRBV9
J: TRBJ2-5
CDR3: CASSVRGSQETQYF
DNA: TGTGCCAGCAGCGTAAGGGGCTCGCAAGAGACCCAGTACTTC

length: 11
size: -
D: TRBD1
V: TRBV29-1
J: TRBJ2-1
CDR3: CSGTGGSEQFF
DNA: TGCAGCGGGACAGGGGGCAGTGAGCAGTTCTTC

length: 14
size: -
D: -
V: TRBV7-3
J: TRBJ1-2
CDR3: CASSQGGANYGYTF
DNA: TGTGCCAGCAGCCAAGGGGGGGCAAACTATGGCTACACCTTC

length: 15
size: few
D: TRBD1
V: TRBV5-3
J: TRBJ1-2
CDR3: CARSLEGGANYGYTF
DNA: TGTGCCAGAAGCTTGGAAGGGGGCGCTAACTATGGCTACACCTTC

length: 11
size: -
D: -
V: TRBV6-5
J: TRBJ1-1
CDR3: CASTSLKSAFF
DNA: TGTGCCAGCACCTCCCTAAAGTCAGCTTTCTTT

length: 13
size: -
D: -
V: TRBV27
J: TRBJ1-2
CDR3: CASSLLGNYGYTF
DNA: TGTGCCAGCAGTTTATTGGGAAACTATGGCTACACCTTC